This T cell receptor beta chain derives from a study of CD8+ T cells in alopecia areata. Notes on the study in general: It was lesional scalp, especially alopecia totalis/universalis, that showed higher clonality than normal scalp.

Germline-derived CDR1 and CDR2 are MDHEN and SYDVKM. CDR3 length: 15 amino acids. Trimming stripped 1 base from V and 2 bases from J, with 11 bases between. The treatment here: oral pan-JAK inhibitor, 5-10 mg twice daily. Regarding this clone: What it binds is unknown.

Extraction and reverse transcription of RNA yielded cDNA as the sequencing template. Assay used: immunoSEQ multiplex PCR; TCRdb lists only in-frame clones, some missing. Among 250,000 to 300,000 clones listed, roughly 50% were seen once. Sequencing was performed on CD4+ T cells sorted from blood, taken at week 24, from a patient treated with tofacitinib. The chain carries TRBV28 and TRBJ1-1, with D possibly TRBD1 on 6 matching bases. The receptor's source is a human donor with alopecia areata. This CDR3 reads CASSLYGDTNTEAFF. The CDR3 DNA is TGTGCCAGCAGTTTATATGGGGACACCAACACTGAAGCTTTCTTT. Full variable domain (outside the CDR3, taken from reference TRBV28 and TRBJ1-1): DVKVTQSSRYLVKRTGEKVFLECVQDMDHENMFWYRQDPGLGLRLIYFSYDVKMKEKGDIPEGYSVSREKKERFSLILESASTNQTSMYLCASSLYGDTNTEAFFGQGTRLTVV.